This T cell receptor beta chain derives from a study of beta chain features in type 1 diabetes (dated by TCRdb to between 2017 and 2018). Study-wide context: Patients and healthy donors did not differ in mean age, gender distribution, total cell number or subset yield. In the study, TCRB repertoires of sorted circulating CD4+ T cell subsets from recently diagnosed type 1 diabetes patients were compared with those of matched healthy donors. A total of roughly 98,000,000 sorted cells were examined across all samples, and a strong correlation was observed between cell number per subset and RNA yield. Naive and central memory subsets were obtained from all 28 donors, but regulatory and stem cell-like memory subsets were isolated from only 8 patients and roughly 8 healthy donors. The investigation overall reported the following: Because the HLA sub-analyses included only small numbers of individuals, any influence of HLA type on TCRB rearrangement was left unresolved. Patients with type 1 diabetes made fewer insertions and deleted more nucleotides at VDJ recombination sites, implying thymic rearrangement abnormalities. Type 1 diabetes patients showed a moderate but significant shortening of TCRB CDR3 length in all four CD4+ subsets. Naive, central memory and regulatory TCRB repertoires appeared to be more similar among patients than among healthy donors. Because cDNA was sequenced instead of genomic DNA, activated cells with high expression could be over-represented, although the groups did not differ in activation or CD3 levels. Shorter templates might have been favored by PCR, but patient and control samples were amplified and corrected together, so both groups would have been affected equally by any skew.

Reading the germline V gene gives CDR1 KGHSH and CDR2 LQKENI. The CDR3 sequence holds 16 residues, the cysteine and phenylalanine included. Here the CDR3 DNA is all that survives: 48 bases in frame from base 1. The trim is 2 bases for V and 4 bases for J, with a gap of 14 bases between the germline ends. Each donor gave one peripheral blood draw, about 110 mL on average, collected into heparinised tubes. A BD FACSAria II was used to sort naive, central memory, regulatory and stem cell-like memory CD4+ T cells with a panel that included CD45RO, CCR7, CD25, CD127, CD95 and CD27. All sorted populations exceeded 98% purity. Right away, PBMCs were isolated by Lymphoprep density gradient centrifugation and were stained directly, with no culture step. To minimize batch effects, samples were stained and sorted in pairs, one healthy donor with one patient per experiment. The entire isolated RNA was reverse transcribed using the High Capacity cDNA Reverse Transcription Kit, and thus expressed TCRB transcripts were sequenced. Deep immunoSEQ sequencing was performed on naive, central memory and regulatory T cell samples, with an average of about 3.57 million total reads per sample. Sorted cells were lysed in RLT buffer and RNA was extracted with DNase-treated RNeasy Micro or Mini kits, depending on cell number. To prevent cross-contamination, each cell subset was processed individually, whereas patient and healthy donor samples were processed jointly. Using the immunoSEQ multiplex PCR, TCRB sequences were amplified from cDNA into 87-bp fragments spanning the CDR3 region. Amplicons were sequenced on the Illumina HiSeq platform. As for the original processing: Synthetic template baselines were used to correct PCR bias computationally, reads within Hamming distance 2 were collapsed together, and singletons that could not be merged were discarded. By aligning reads against IMGT, V, D and J genes, CDR3 length, and insertions or deletions at six rearrangement sites were assigned. Within each subset, clonotype counts were normalized to sorted cell number, and only after that were true diversity and Gini coefficients computed with the tcR R package. Repertoire sharing was quantified using the overlap coefficient calculated on TCRB nucleotide sequences. This immuneACCESS table, as held by TCRdb, lists in-frame sequences with V and J called but not all clones. Of the missing ones, under half trace to an unresolved V gene in checked studies; the others have no known cause. That table is the source of V, J and clone size, and D and trimming were worked out from the DNA. Across this sample there are more than 300,000 clones, with about a tenth seen only once. The ten largest make up around 1% of the sample.

In this sample, this clone turned up a few times. Its antigen target is currently unknown. No quality values exist for individual bases; no much larger clone is one base distant. The chain links TRBV18 with TRBJ1-4, with the D gene too uncertain to name. This receptor was identified in a man between 25 and 39 years old with type 1 diabetes. Sequencing was done on a sample of central memory CD4+ T cells from blood. This receptor has the CDR3 CASSPEPVANNEKLFF. DNA sequence: TGTGCCAGCTCACCAGAGCCGGTCGCCAATAATGAAAAACTGTTTTTT.